The rows below give T cell receptor beta chains drawn from one sample of a study of cytomegalovirus exposure and HLA in healthy donors. The table came from immunoSEQ multiplex PCR; TCRdb's copy has only in-frame clones and leaves some out. The data contain some 180,000 clones, roughly 90% of them singletons. The sequenced material came from PBMCs. The receptors come from a boy aged 2 to 10 in good health and CMV-seronegative. The CDR3 runs from the conserved cysteine through the conserved F or W. The D gene is left open where the match is weak. Size is omitted from some rows. Given values are once, few, many or a class for expanded clones.

D: TRBD2; size: .; J: TRBJ2-3; V: TRBV27; DNA: TGTGCCAGCAGTGGACTAGCGGGGCGCACCTCCACAGATACGCAGTATTTT; CDR3: CASSGLAGRTSTDTQYF
D: .; size: once; J: TRBJ2-1; V: TRBV2; DNA: TGTGCCAGCAGTGAGAATAATGGAGATGAGCAGTTCTTC; CDR3: CASSENNGDEQFF
D: .; size: .; J: TRBJ2-5; V: TRBV27; DNA: TGTGCCAGCAGTCCATCGGTAGACCAAGAGACCCAGTACTTC; CDR3: CASSPSVDQETQYF
D: .; size: .; J: TRBJ2-7; V: TRBV2; DNA: TGTGCCAGCAGTGGTGCAGGGCTCTACGAGCAGTACTTC; CDR3: CASSGAGLYEQYF
D: .; size: .; J: TRBJ1-6; V: TRBV19; DNA: TGTGCCAGTAGTATGCGGTTTGGTTCACCCCTCCACTTT; CDR3: CASSMRFGSPLHF
D: .; size: .; J: TRBJ1-2; V: TRBV6-5; DNA: TGTGCCAGCAGTGTGGACAGCGACGGTAACTATGGCTACACCTTC; CDR3: CASSVDSDGNYGYTF
D: .; size: .; J: TRBJ2-5; V: TRBV5-1; DNA: TGCGCCAGCAGCCTTAGGACGGAGGGATGGGAGACCCAGTACTTC; CDR3: CASSLRTEGWETQYF
D: .; size: .; J: TRBJ2-7; V: TRBV5-4; DNA: TGTGCCAGCAGCTCCCGGGAAGCAGGCTACGAGCAGTACTTC; CDR3: CASSSREAGYEQYF
D: TRBD1; size: .; J: TRBJ1-1; V: TRBV18; DNA: TGTGCCAGCTCACTAACGGGACAGGGGTACACTGAAGCTTTCTTT; CDR3: CASSLTGQGYTEAFF
D: .; size: .; J: TRBJ1-2; V: TRBV7-9; DNA: TGTTCCAGCAGCTTTGAGACAGCCTATGGCTACACCTTC; CDR3: CSSSFETAYGYTF
D: TRBD1; size: .; J: TRBJ1-5; V: TRBV30; DNA: TGTGCCTCAGGGACAGAAAGAGGTCAGCCCCAGCATTTT; CDR3: CASGTERGQPQHF
D: .; size: .; J: TRBJ1-1; V: TRBV12-5; DNA: TGTGCTAGTGGTTTGGGGCTGAACACTGAAGCTTTCTTT; CDR3: CASGLGLNTEAFF
D: .; size: .; J: TRBJ1-2; V: TRBV10-3; DNA: TGTGCCATCAGTGACACACAGGAATTTGACTATGGCTACACCTTC; CDR3: CAISDTQEFDYGYTF
D: .; size: .; J: TRBJ2-5; V: TRBV19; DNA: TGTGCCAGTAGTATAGATGCAGGGGTGGAGACCCAGTACTTC; CDR3: CASSIDAGVETQYF
D: TRBD2; size: few; J: TRBJ2-3; V: TRBV5-1; DNA: TGCGCCAGCAGCCCCGGACTAGCGGGGACAGATACGCAGTATTTT; CDR3: CASSPGLAGTDTQYF
D: .; size: .; J: TRBJ2-3; V: TRBV5-4; DNA: TGTGCCAGCAGCCCGGTTAGCACAGATACGCAGTATTTT; CDR3: CASSPVSTDTQYF
D: .; size: .; J: TRBJ1-2; V: TRBV27; DNA: TGTGCCAGCAGTGGCCTCCCAGTGGGGGGGTATGGCTACACCTTC; CDR3: CASSGLPVGGYGYTF
D: .; size: once; J: TRBJ1-1; V: TRBV14; DNA: TGTGCCAGCAGCCAAGAGAGGGGGTACACTGAAGCTTTCTTT; CDR3: CASSQERGYTEAFF
D: .; size: .; J: TRBJ1-1; V: TRBV20-1; DNA: TGCAGTGCTAGTATTGAGGGAGCTTTCTTT; CDR3: CSASIEGAFF
D: TRBD1; size: .; J: TRBJ1-5; V: TRBV6-6; DNA: TGTGCCAGCAGCACTACGACAGGGGCGGGTCAGCCCCAGCATTTT; CDR3: CASSTTTGAGQPQHF
D: .; size: .; J: TRBJ2-7; V: TRBV15; DNA: TGTGCCACCAGCCCCGTATTGACTAGACACGAAAGGCGGCAGTACTTC; CDR3: CATSPVLTRHERRQYF
D: TRBD1; size: .; J: TRBJ1-3; V: TRBV4-1; DNA: TGCGCCAGCAGCCAGAGGACAGGGGGCAGTGGAAACACCATATATTTT; CDR3: CASSQRTGGSGNTIYF
D: .; size: .; J: TRBJ2-3; V: TRBV27; DNA: TGTGCCAGCAGTTTAGGGCCAGTGGATACGCAGTATTTT; CDR3: CASSLGPVDTQYF
D: .; size: once; J: TRBJ1-2; V: TRBV2; DNA: TGTGCCAGCAGTCCCCCTTTGGCAGGCCAGGGGTACACCTTC; CDR3: CASSPPLAGQGYTF
D: TRBD1; size: once; J: TRBJ1-5; V: TRBV28; DNA: TGTGCCAGCAGGGGGACAGGGGAAATTCAGCCCCAGCATTTT; CDR3: CASRGTGEIQPQHF
D: .; size: .; J: TRBJ2-1; V: TRBV27; DNA: TGTGCCAGCAGCCCTATCAACGTGAGGGAGCAGTTCTTC; CDR3: CASSPINVREQFF
D: TRBD1; size: .; J: TRBJ1-2; V: TRBV18; DNA: TGTGCCAGCTCACCCTCAGGGGGCTCGAGCTACACCTTC; CDR3: CASSPSGGSSYTF
D: .; size: .; J: TRBJ1-2; V: TRBV28; DNA: TGTGCCAGCAGTAATCGAGAGGGTGGCTACACCTTC; CDR3: CASSNREGGYTF
D: .; size: .; J: TRBJ1-4; V: TRBV28; DNA: TGTGCCAGCGCCGAGGGAGGCACTAATGAAAAACTGTTTTTT; CDR3: CASAEGGTNEKLFF